This TCR beta chain was recovered during a study of CD8 T cells in Susac syndrome. Study-wide results and caveats: That the number of individuals in its TCR sequencing and HLA analysis was relatively small was acknowledged by the study.

The RNA, roughly 0.45 to 1 ug, was put through reverse transcription using random hexamers. Amplification of the TCR beta CDR3 was carried out by immunoSEQ multiplex PCR, which spanned a total of 54 Vbeta and 13 Jbeta segments. TCRdb re-derived calls from the immunoSEQ multiplex PCR reads in MiXCR, one entry per CDR3 protein. The table has 200,000 to 300,000 distinct CDR3 sequences, 90% to 95% seen once. In blood CD8+ and CD4+ T cells, TCR beta underwent sequencing. Multiple sclerosis controls were treatment-naive patients with stable or active relapsing-remitting disease. V was clipped by 0 bases and J by 7 bases, with 12 bases between them. Germline CDR1 and CDR2: GTSNPN and SVGIG (reference sequence). The CDR3 runs 13 residues. A note on this clonotype: Its antigen remains unidentified.

J is TRBJ1-2 and V is TRBV30; D gene ambiguous. Sequencing was performed on CD4+ T cells from PBMCs. This sequence originates from a human donor with multiple sclerosis. Here the CDR3 reads CAWSVREGPGYTF. CDR3 bases: TGTGCCTGGAGTGTACGCGAGGGTCCTGGCTACACCTTC. Together with reference TRBV30 and TRBJ1-2, the CDR3 gives the full variable domain: SQTIHQWPATLVQPVGSPLSLECTVEGTSNPNLYWYRQAAGRGLQLLFYSVGIGQISSEVPQNLSASRPQDRQFILSSKKLLLSDSGFYLCAWSVREGPGYTFGSGTRLTVV.